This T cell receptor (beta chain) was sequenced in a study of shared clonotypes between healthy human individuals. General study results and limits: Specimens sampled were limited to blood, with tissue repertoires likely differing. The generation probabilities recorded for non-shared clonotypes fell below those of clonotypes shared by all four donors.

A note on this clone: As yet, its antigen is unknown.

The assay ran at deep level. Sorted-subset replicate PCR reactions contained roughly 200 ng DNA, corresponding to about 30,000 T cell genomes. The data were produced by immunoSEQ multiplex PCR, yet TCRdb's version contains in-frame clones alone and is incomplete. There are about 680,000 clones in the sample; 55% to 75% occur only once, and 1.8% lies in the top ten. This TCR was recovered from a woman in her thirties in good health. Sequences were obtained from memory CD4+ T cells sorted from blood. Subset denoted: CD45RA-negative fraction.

As DNA, the CDR3 is TGTGCCAGCAGCAACTCAAGACAGAACACAGATACGCAGTATTTT. Amino acid sequence: CASSNSRQNTDTQYF. The J gene is TRBJ2-3, the V gene TRBV27, with a weak D call TRBD1 (5 bases). The CDR3 contains 15 residues. V lost 6 bases, J lost 2 bases, and 15 bases lay in between. Germline CDR1 is MNHEY and CDR2 is SMNVEV (reference sequence).